Listed below are T cell receptor beta chains from one sample, sequenced in a study of blood T cells in healthy people across ages. TCRdb reprocessed the 5' RACE reads with MiXCR, giving one entry per CDR3 protein. The sample has about 510,000 distinct CDR3 sequences; about 25% are singletons. The same sample was also studied in work on T cells of mothers and their children.

Sequenced material: blood. Receptors originate from a boy between 2 and 10 years old in good health. CDR3s include the opening cysteine and the closing phenylalanine or tryptophan. Fields, in order: V gene, clone size, J gene, D gene, CDR3 protein, CDR3 DNA. D genes are given only for firm matches. Expanded clones are given a class, and other clones once, few, many or no size at all.

>TRBV7-2|.|TRBJ2-3|.
CASSCSRGTDTQYF
TGTGCCAGCAGCTGTAGCAGGGGCACAGATACGCAGTATTTT
>TRBV20-1|few|TRBJ2-5|TRBD2
CSATSGGETQYF
TGCAGTGCTACTAGCGGGGGGGAGACCCAGTACTTC
>TRBV24-1|.|TRBJ2-3|TRBD1
CATSDPGGDTQYF
TGTGCCACCAGTGATCCAGGGGGAGATACGCAGTATTTT
>TRBV20-1|few|TRBJ2-1|TRBD2
CSARSGSRSYNEQFF
TGCAGTGCTAGGAGCGGGAGCCGGTCCTACAATGAGCAGTTCTTC
>TRBV27|few|TRBJ2-7|TRBD1
CASRTLPGGSYSYEQYF
TGTGCCAGCAGAACACTTCCAGGGGGCTCCTACTCCTACGAGCAGTACTTC
>TRBV5-1|few|TRBJ2-7|TRBD1
CASSWGQGSNEQYF
TGCGCCAGCAGCTGGGGACAGGGTAGCAACGAGCAGTACTTC
>TRBV7-3|.|TRBJ2-1|.
CASSSTLRGNEQFF
TGTGCCAGCAGCTCAACCTTGAGGGGTAATGAGCAGTTCTTC
>TRBV3-1|few|TRBJ1-1|.
CASSQGGGVTEAFF
TGTGCCAGCAGCCAAGGGGGAGGGGTCACTGAAGCTTTCTTT
>TRBV7-2|.|TRBJ1-2|.
CASSARGYGYTF
TGTGCCAGCAGCGCCCGAGGATATGGCTACACCTTC
>TRBV6-5|.|TRBJ2-7|TRBD2
CASSPWGGPYEQYF
TGTGCCAGCAGTCCCTGGGGAGGGCCCTACGAGCAGTACTTC
>TRBV20-1|once|TRBJ2-5|.
CSARVHSSSGGVWGIRETQYF
TGCAGTGCTAGAGTCCATTCCTCTTCCGGGGGCGTTTGGGGGATCAGAGAGACCCAGTACTTC
>TRBV5-6|.|TRBJ2-1|.
CASSSGVGSFSYEQFF
TGTGCCAGCAGCTCCGGGGTCGGGAGCTTCTCCTACGAGCAGTTCTTC
>TRBV7-2|.|TRBJ1-2|.
CASSLTTRGYGYTF
TGTGCCAGCAGCTTAACCACGAGGGGTTATGGCTACACCTTC
>TRBV4-1|few|TRBJ1-3|.
CASSQESPRGPSLSGNTIYF
TGCGCCAGCAGCCAAGAATCGCCCAGGGGCCCCAGCCTCTCTGGAAACACCATATATTTT
>TRBV20-1|.|TRBJ2-5|.
CSARDPLGVSWKSWETQYF
TGCAGTGCTAGAGATCCCCTTGGGGTGTCCTGGAAATCTTGGGAGACCCAGTACTTC
>TRBV18|.|TRBJ2-5|.
CASSPGRPEGAQYF
TGTGCCAGCTCACCGGGACGGCCCGAAGGGGCCCAGTACTTC
>TRBV6-5|few|TRBJ2-7|TRBD1
CASSPGTGGAYEQYF
TGTGCCAGCAGCCCCGGGACAGGGGGGGCCTACGAGCAGTACTTC
>TRBV9|many|TRBJ2-7|TRBD2
CASSAGTSEQYF
TGTGCCAGCAGCGCCGGGACTAGCGAGCAGTACTTC
>TRBV7-2|few|TRBJ2-2|.
CASSSDQDTGELFF
TGTGCCAGCAGCTCCGACCAGGACACCGGGGAGCTGTTTTTT
>TRBV5-1|few|TRBJ1-1|TRBD1
CASSQDRGLLAKNTEAFF
TGCGCCAGCAGCCAGGACAGGGGGCTGCTGGCGAAGAACACTGAAGCTTTCTTT
>TRBV7-2|.|TRBJ2-5|.
CASSSGTYQETQYF
TGTGCCAGCAGCTCTGGGACATACCAAGAGACCCAGTACTTC
>TRBV4-1|few|TRBJ2-7|.
CASSQVGGRGSYEQYF
TGCGCCAGCAGCCAAGTAGGGGGAAGAGGGTCCTACGAGCAGTACTTC
>TRBV5-5|once|TRBJ1-5|.
CASSLSPSPTGQPQHF
TGTGCCAGCAGCTTGTCGCCTTCCCCTACAGGTCAGCCCCAGCATTTT
>TRBV12-3/TRBV12-4|few|TRBJ2-7|.
CASSFQGIPVYEQYF
TGTGCCAGCAGTTTCCAGGGCATTCCCGTCTACGAGCAGTACTTC
>TRBV12-3/TRBV12-4|.|TRBJ2-4|.
CASSFLDRWEAKNIQYF
TGTGCCAGCAGTTTTCTTGACAGGTGGGAAGCCAAAAACATTCAGTACTTC
>TRBV5-6|.|TRBJ2-1|.
CASSPNPSPYNEQFF
TGTGCCAGCAGCCCCAACCCGAGCCCCTACAATGAGCAGTTCTTC
>TRBV12-3/TRBV12-4|.|TRBJ1-2|.
CASSFPGLAYGYTF
TGTGCCAGCAGTTTCCCAGGGTTGGCGTATGGCTACACCTTC
>TRBV6-1|.|TRBJ2-5|.
CASSGLQGHQETQYF
TGTGCCAGCAGTGGACTCCAGGGTCACCAAGAGACCCAGTACTTC
>TRBV12-3/TRBV12-4|few|TRBJ2-1|TRBD1
CASSLGEGQGAYNEQFF
TGTGCCAGCAGTCTAGGCGAGGGACAGGGGGCCTACAATGAGCAGTTCTTC
>TRBV5-6|.|TRBJ1-2|.
CASSLERGYGYTF
TGTGCCAGCAGCTTGGAGCGGGGCTATGGCTACACCTTC
>TRBV27|.|TRBJ1-1|TRBD1
CASSYRQGLTEAFF
TGTGCCAGCAGTTACAGACAGGGACTTACTGAAGCTTTCTTT
>TRBV6-5|.|TRBJ2-2|.
CASSYWGGTPNTGELFF
TGTGCCAGCAGTTACTGGGGTGGGACACCGAACACCGGGGAGCTGTTTTTT
>TRBV29-1|few|TRBJ2-2|.
CSVEGAGATGELFF
TGCAGCGTCGAAGGGGCCGGGGCCACCGGGGAGCTGTTTTTT
>TRBV7-2|.|TRBJ2-1|TRBD2
CASSGLAGVNEQFF
TGTGCCAGCAGCGGACTAGCGGGAGTTAATGAGCAGTTCTTC
>TRBV14|.|TRBJ2-7|TRBD1
CASRRTGAEQYF
TGTGCCAGCAGGAGAACAGGGGCCGAGCAGTACTTC
>TRBV6-6|few|TRBJ2-7|.
CASSYGRPVEQYF
TGTGCCAGCAGTTACGGGCGGCCTGTGGAGCAGTACTTC
>TRBV2|few|TRBJ1-1|.
CASIPGLWREAFF
TGTGCCAGCATTCCGGGTCTCTGGCGTGAAGCTTTCTTT
>TRBV6-1|.|TRBJ1-1|.
CASSEIRQTEAFF
TGTGCCAGCAGTGAAATCCGACAGACTGAAGCTTTCTTT
>TRBV7-9|.|TRBJ2-5|TRBD2
CASSSGLAGGPDQETQYF
TGTGCCAGCAGCTCGGGACTAGCGGGGGGGCCGGACCAAGAGACCCAGTACTTC
>TRBV20-1|few|TRBJ2-1|.
CSARDRTEQFF
TGCAGTGCTAGAGATCGAACTGAGCAGTTCTTC
>TRBV7-6|few|TRBJ2-7|TRBD2
CASSPGLAGESYEQYF
TGTGCCAGCAGCCCGGGACTAGCGGGAGAATCCTACGAGCAGTACTTC
>TRBV5-1|few|TRBJ2-2|.
CASSPPGAGANTGELFF
TGCGCCAGCAGCCCCCCAGGGGCAGGGGCGAACACCGGGGAGCTGTTTTTT
>TRBV25-1|many|TRBJ1-1|.
CASSDRGGTEAFF
TGTGCCAGCAGTGACAGGGGCGGCACTGAAGCTTTCTTT
>TRBV6-6|.|TRBJ2-1|.
CASSLGLNPRYNEQFF
TGTGCCAGCAGTTTGGGACTGAATCCTAGATACAATGAGCAGTTCTTC
>TRBV29-1|.|TRBJ2-7|.
CSVEGLDEQYF
TGCAGCGTTGAAGGTCTCGACGAGCAGTACTTC
>TRBV7-9|few|TRBJ2-5|TRBD2
CASSSFMTSGADQETQYF
TGTGCCAGCAGCTCTTTTATGACTAGCGGGGCCGACCAAGAGACCCAGTACTTC
>TRBV5-1|few|TRBJ1-2|TRBD1
CASSLGDRVYGYTF
TGCGCCAGCAGCTTGGGGGACAGGGTCTATGGCTACACCTTC
>TRBV20-1|.|TRBJ2-5|.
CSARVPLAETQYF
TGCAGTGCTAGAGTGCCCCTAGCGGAGACCCAGTACTTC
>TRBV27|few|TRBJ2-6|.
CASSTFEISGANVLTF
TGTGCCAGCAGTACTTTCGAGATCTCTGGGGCCAACGTCCTGACTTTC
>TRBV27|few|TRBJ2-3|.
CASIRDRPPGTQYF
TGTGCCAGCATCCGAGACAGGCCGCCCGGGACGCAGTATTTT
>TRBV20-1|.|TRBJ2-5|.
CSVSDRETQYF
TGCAGTGTAAGCGACAGGGAGACCCAGTACTTC
>TRBV20-1|.|TRBJ2-7|.
CSAEVRDGRPYEQYF
TGCAGTGCAGAAGTCCGGGACGGGCGTCCCTACGAGCAGTACTTC
>TRBV5-5|many|TRBJ2-1|.
CASSFGTSYNEQFF
TGTGCCAGCAGCTTCGGGACCAGCTACAATGAGCAGTTCTTC